This paragraph covers one T cell receptor beta chain sequence. Its antigen is unknown. CDR1 is SEHNR and CDR2 is FQNEAQ in the germline V gene (reference sequence). The CDR3 is 17 amino acids. V was clipped by 5 bases and J by 1 base; unmatched bases: 6. The source of the sample is a study of cytomegalovirus exposure and HLA in healthy donors. Study-wide findings and caveats: Per a prior analysis, the majority of TCR beta V segments were productive roughly 87% or roughly 30% of the time. Analysis was performed later, and it showed HLA-associated TCR beta chains to be more clonally expanded than equally common others.

Amplification used 60 Vbeta primers and 13 Jbeta primers. Clones were sequenced by immunoSEQ multiplex PCR, and TCRdb holds only the in-frame ones, with some missing. The sample has 150,000 or so clones; more than 60% are singletons. The specimen sequenced was PBMCs. The genes are TRBV7-9 and TRBJ2-6; 9 bases align to TRBD1. This clonotype was obtained from a woman in her thirties or forties in good health and CMV-seropositive. The CDR3 coding sequence is TGTGCCAGCAGCCCGGGACAGGGACGATCTGGGGCCAACGTCCTGACTTTC. Translating it yields CASSPGQGRSGANVLTF.